These 8 T cell receptor beta chains originate from one sample sequenced in a study of T-cell memory formation after mild COVID-19. TCRdb used MiXCR to reprocess the 5' RACE reads, holding one entry per CDR3 protein. The top ten clones hold around 21% of a sample with about 360,000 distinct CDR3 sequences, around an eighth of them seen once. Sequencing was carried out using PBMCs or a T cell subset sorted from them (not recorded which). The receptor source for this set is a man in his late teens or twenties who had mild COVID-19 (a few samples of this study predate the infection). Cell type and time point are not known.

The chain links TRBV6-1 to TRBJ1-5; TRBD1 matches 10 bases. CDR1 MNHNS and CDR2 SASEGT come from the germline V gene. Trimming took 10 bases from V and 7 from J; bases not matched to a gene: 13. The CDR3 totals 15 residues. CDR3 loop: CATSLSGTGVQPQHF. CDR3 nucleotides: TGTGCCACTAGCCTTTCCGGGACAGGGGTCCAGCCCCAGCATTTT.

This clonotype was seen only a few times. Written as DNA, the CDR3 is TGTGCCAGCTCACCAGTGGAGGTGAACTATGGCTACACCTTC. Residues: CASSPVEVNYGYTF. The chain employs TRBV18 and TRBJ1-2; D not certain. Per germline, CDR1 KGHSH and CDR2 LQKENI. This CDR3 has 14 residues. V was pared by 2 bases and J by 2 bases, with 9 bases between.

The CDR3 sequence is CASRDFSRGGTHTEAFF. CDR3 DNA sequence: TGTGCCAGCAGGGACTTCAGCCGTGGGGGGACCCACACTGAAGCTTTCTTT. This chain uses TRBV6-5 with TRBJ1-1; a possible D gene is TRBD1 (5 bases). CDR1 is MNHEY and CDR2 is SVGAGI in the germline V gene. V was cut by 6 bases and J by 3 bases, with 23 bases left in between. The CDR3 runs 17 residues.

This clonotype was counted between two and nine times. The V and J genes are TRBV20-1 and TRBJ2-7; 8 bases map to TRBD1. The CDR3 loop spans 14 amino acids. V was pared by 4 bases and J by 6 bases, with 11 bases of the junction left unmatched. The germline V gene encodes CDR1 DFQATT and CDR2 SNEGSKA (reference sequence). The CDR3: CSAKPGTGGREQYF. In DNA form, the CDR3 reads TGCAGTGCTAAACCCGGGACAGGAGGCCGCGAGCAGTACTTC.

The sample holds a few counts of this clonotype. The chain combines TRBV5-1 with TRBJ1-6; tentatively, D is TRBD1 (5 bases). The CDR3 spans 13 residues. V lost 3 bases to trimming and J lost 9 bases, with 10 bases between them. Germline loops: CDR1 SGHRS, CDR2 YFSETQ. CDR3 sequence: CASSSDSGSPLHF. The CDR3 bases are TGCGCCAGCAGCTCCGACAGTGGTTCACCCCTCCACTTT.

The gene calls are TRBV7-2 and TRBJ2-5, with D uncertain. The CDR3 length is 15 residues. Germline CDR1 SGHTA, CDR2 FQGNSA. Trimming pared 0 bases from V and 2 bases from J, leaving 10 bases between. Here the CDR3 reads CASSLARDFQETQYF. The CDR3 nucleotides are TGTGCCAGCAGCTTAGCCCGCGATTTTCAAGAGACCCAGTACTTC.

The CDR3 spells CASSPSGGYETQYF. CDR3 sequence (DNA): TGTGCCAGCAGCCCAAGCGGGGGTTACGAGACCCAGTACTTC. The chain recombines TRBV7-9 with TRBJ2-5, with TRBD2 matching over 8 bases. The CDR3 consists of 14 residues. With V trimmed by 5 bases and J by 5 bases, 7 bases remained unmatched. In germline, CDR1 is SEHNR, CDR2 FQNEAQ (reference sequence).

This clonotype turned up a few times. The chain is built from TRBV12-3 or TRBV12-4 and TRBJ2-7; 8 nucleotides agree with TRBD1. Losses at the gene ends were 4 bases for V and 4 bases for J; bases not matched to a gene: 3. The length of the CDR3 is 13 residues. The CDR3 is CASSSWTGYEQYF. In DNA, the CDR3 is TGTGCCAGCAGTTCCTGGACAGGGTACGAGCAGTACTTC.